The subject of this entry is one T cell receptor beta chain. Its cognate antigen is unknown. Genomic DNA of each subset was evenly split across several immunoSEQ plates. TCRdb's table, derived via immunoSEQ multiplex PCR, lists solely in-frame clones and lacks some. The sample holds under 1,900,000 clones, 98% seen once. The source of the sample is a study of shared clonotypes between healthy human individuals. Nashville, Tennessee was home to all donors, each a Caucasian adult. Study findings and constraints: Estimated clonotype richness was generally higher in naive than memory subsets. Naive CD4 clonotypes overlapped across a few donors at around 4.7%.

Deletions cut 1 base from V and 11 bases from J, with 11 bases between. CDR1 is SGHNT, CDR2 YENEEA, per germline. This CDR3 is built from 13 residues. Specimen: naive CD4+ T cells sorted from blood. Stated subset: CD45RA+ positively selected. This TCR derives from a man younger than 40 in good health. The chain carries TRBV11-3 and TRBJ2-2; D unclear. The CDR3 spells CASSLVATGELFF. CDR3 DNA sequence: TGTGCCAGCAGCTTAGTGGCTACTGGTGAGCTGTTTTTT.